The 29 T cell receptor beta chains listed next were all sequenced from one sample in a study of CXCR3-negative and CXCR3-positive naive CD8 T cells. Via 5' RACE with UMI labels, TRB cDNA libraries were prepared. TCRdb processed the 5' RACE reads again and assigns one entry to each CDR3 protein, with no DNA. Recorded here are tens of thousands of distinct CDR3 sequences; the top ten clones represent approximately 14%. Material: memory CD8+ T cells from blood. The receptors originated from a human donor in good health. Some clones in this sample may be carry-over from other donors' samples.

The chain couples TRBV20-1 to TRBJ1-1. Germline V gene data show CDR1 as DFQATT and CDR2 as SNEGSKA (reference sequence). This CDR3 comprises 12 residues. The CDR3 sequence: CSAYPMNTEAFF.

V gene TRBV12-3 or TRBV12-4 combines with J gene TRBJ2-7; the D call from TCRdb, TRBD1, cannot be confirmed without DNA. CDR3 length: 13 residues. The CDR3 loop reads CASKFLGGYEQYF.

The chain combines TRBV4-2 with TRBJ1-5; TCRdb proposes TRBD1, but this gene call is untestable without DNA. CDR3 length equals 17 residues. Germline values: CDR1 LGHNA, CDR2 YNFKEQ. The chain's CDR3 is CASSQVESQADNQPQHF.

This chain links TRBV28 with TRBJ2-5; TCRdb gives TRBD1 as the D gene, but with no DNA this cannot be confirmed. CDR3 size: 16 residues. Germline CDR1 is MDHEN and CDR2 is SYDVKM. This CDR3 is CASSPLTGEFQETQYF.

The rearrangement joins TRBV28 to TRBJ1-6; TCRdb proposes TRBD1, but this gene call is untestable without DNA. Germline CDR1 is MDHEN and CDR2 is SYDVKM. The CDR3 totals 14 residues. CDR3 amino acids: CASSLDSDNSPLHF. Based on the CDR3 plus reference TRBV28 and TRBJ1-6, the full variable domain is DVKVTQSSRYLVKRTGEKVFLECVQDMDHENMFWYRQDPGLGLRLIYFSYDVKMKEKGDIPEGYSVSREKKERFSLILESASTNQTSMYLCASSLDSDNSPLHFGNGTRLTVT.

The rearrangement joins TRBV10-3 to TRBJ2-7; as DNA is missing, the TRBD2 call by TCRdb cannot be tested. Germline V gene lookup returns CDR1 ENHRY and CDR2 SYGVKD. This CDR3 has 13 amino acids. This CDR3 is CAISEDGWREGDF.

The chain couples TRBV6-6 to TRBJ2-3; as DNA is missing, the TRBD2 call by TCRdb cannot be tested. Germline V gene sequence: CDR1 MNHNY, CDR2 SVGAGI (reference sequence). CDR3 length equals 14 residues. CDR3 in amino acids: CASSYWESTDTQYF.

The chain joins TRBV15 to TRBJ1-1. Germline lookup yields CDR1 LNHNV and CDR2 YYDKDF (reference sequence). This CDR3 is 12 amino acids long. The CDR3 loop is CATSRALTKAFF.

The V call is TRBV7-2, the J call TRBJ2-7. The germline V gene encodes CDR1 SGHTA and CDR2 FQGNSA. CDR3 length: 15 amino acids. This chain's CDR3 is CASSFASGGTYEQYF.

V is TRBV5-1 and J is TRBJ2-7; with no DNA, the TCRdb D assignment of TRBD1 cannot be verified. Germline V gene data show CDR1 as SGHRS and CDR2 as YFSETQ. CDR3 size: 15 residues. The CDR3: CASSLGTAFSYEQYF.

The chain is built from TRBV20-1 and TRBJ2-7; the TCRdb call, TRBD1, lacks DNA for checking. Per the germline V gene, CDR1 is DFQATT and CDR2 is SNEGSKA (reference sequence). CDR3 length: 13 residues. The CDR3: CSARGYRDYEQYF.

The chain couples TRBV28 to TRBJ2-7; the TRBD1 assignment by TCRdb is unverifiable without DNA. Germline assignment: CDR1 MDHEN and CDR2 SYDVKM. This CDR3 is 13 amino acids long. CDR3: CASSWGGGNEQYF.

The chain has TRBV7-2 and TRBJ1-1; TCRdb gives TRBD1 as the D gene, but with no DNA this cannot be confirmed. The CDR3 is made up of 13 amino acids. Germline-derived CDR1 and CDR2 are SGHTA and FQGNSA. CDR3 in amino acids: CASSLGQGLEAFF.

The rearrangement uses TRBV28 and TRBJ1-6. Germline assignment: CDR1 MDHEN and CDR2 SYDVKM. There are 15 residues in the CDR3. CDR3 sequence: CASSLSGEGYSPLHF.

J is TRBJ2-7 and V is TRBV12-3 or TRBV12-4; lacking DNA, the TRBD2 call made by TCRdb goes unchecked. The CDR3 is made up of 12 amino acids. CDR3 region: CASSFGGSEQYF.

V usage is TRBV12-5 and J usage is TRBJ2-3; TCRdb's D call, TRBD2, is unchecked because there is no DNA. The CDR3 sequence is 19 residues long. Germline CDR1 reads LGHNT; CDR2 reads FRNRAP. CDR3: CASGLRVGIGTSGTDTQYF.

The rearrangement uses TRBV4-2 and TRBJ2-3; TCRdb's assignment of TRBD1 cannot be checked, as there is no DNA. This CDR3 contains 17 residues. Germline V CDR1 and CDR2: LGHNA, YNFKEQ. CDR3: CASSQGTGGGPTDTQYF.

CDR3 amino acids: CASTDAQGGETQYF. This chain joins TRBV6-6 and TRBJ2-5; TCRdb's D gene call, TRBD2, goes unchecked for lack of DNA. The length of the CDR3 is 14 residues. Germline CDR1 MNHNY, CDR2 SVGAGI (reference sequence).

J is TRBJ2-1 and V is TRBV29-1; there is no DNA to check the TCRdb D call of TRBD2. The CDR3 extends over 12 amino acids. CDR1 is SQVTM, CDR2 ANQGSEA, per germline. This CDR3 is CSVEGLAREQFF.

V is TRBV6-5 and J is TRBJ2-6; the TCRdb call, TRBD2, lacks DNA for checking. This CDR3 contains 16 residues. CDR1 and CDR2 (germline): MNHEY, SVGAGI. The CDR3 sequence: CASSKGGMAGANVLTF.

The CDR3 region is CASSLWYGGEETQYF. The chain couples TRBV7-8 to TRBJ2-5. The CDR3 runs to 15 residues. CDR1 SGHVS and CDR2 FQNEAQ come from the germline V gene.

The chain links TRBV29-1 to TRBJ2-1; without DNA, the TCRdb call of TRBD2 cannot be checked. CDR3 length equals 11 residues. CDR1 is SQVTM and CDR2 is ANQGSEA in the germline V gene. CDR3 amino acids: CSARGGNEQFF.

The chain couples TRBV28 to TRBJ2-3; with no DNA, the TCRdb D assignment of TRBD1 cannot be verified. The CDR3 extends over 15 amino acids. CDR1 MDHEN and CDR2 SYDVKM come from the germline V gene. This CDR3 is CASTLWVTSTDTQYF.

CDR3 region: CASSSDFYEQYF. The chain recombines TRBV7-9 with TRBJ2-7. Germline V lookup: CDR1 SEHNR, CDR2 FQNEAQ (reference sequence). The CDR3 is 12 residues long. The complete variable domain, with remaining parts taken from reference TRBV7-9 and TRBJ2-7, reads DTGVSQNPRHKITKRGQNVTFRCDPISEHNRLYWYRQTLGQGPEFLTYFQNEAQLEKSRLLSDRFSAERPKGSFSTLEIQRTEQGDSAMYLCASSSDFYEQYFGPGTRLTVT.

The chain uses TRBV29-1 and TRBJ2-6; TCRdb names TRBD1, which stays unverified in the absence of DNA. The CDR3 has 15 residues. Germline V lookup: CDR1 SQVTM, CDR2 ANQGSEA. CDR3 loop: CSALDRGLLANVLTF.

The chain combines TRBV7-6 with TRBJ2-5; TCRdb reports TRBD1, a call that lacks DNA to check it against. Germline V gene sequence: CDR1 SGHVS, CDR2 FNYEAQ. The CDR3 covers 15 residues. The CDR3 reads CASSLLPGAWETQYF.

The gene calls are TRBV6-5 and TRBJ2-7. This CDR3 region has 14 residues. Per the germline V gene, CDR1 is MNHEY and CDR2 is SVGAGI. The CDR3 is CASSYSRGSYEQYF.

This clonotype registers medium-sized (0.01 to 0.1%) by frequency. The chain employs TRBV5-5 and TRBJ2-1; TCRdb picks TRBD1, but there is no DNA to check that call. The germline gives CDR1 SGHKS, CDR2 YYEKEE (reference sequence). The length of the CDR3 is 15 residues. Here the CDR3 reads CASSLGTGKYNEQFF.

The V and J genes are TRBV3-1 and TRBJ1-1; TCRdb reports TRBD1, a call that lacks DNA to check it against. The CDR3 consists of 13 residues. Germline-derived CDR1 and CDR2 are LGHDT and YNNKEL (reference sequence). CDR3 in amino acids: CASERTGGFEAFF.